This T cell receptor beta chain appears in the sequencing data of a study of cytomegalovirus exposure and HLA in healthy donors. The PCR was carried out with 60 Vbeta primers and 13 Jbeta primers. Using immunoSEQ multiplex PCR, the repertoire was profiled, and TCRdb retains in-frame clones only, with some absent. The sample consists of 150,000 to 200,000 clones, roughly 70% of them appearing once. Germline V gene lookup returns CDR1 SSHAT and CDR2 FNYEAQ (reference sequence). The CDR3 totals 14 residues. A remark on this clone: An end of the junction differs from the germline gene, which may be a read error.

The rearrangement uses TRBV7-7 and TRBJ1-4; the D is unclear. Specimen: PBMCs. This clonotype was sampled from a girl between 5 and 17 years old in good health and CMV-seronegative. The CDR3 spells CASSLALEGEKLFF. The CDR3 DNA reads TGTGCTAGCAGCTTAGCGTTAGAGGGAGAAAAACTGTTTTTT.